Many counts were recorded for the clone carrying this T cell receptor (beta chain). Its antigen is not known. The use of genomic DNA as template underpinned the TCR beta VDJ and CDR3 profiling. Using its own MiXCR run on the reads, TCRdb lists one record per CDR3 protein. The sample lists about 190,000 distinct CDR3 sequences, less than 60% occurring once. The sample is drawn from a study of CD8+CD57+ T cells in acquired aplastic anemia. Study details: Across the sorted CD4+ and CD8+ cells, DNA amounts averaged roughly 3 ug. Study-level results: About 30 was the count of CD8+ CDR3 sequences that patients shared with controls. With respect to CD8+ Simpson's diversity, patients and controls did not differ significantly.

Only patients with CD8+CD57+ cell expansion on flow cytometry were chosen for sequencing. The cohort consisted entirely of patients having severe acquired aplastic anemia. Per germline, CDR1 MNHEY and CDR2 SVGAGI. The CDR3 sequence is 15 residues long. V gave up 0 bases and J gave up 10 bases, with 16 bases separating them. Sample: sorted CD4+, CD8+, or CD8+CD57+ T cells (not recorded which) from PBMCs. The genes are TRBV6-5 and TRBJ2-4, with a possible D match to TRBD2 (6 bases). The TCR sequence derives from a human donor with aplastic anemia. The DNA for the CDR3 is TGTGCCAGCAGTTACTCAGGGTTTGGAGGGACGATTCAGTACTTC. Its translation is CASSYSGFGGTIQYF.